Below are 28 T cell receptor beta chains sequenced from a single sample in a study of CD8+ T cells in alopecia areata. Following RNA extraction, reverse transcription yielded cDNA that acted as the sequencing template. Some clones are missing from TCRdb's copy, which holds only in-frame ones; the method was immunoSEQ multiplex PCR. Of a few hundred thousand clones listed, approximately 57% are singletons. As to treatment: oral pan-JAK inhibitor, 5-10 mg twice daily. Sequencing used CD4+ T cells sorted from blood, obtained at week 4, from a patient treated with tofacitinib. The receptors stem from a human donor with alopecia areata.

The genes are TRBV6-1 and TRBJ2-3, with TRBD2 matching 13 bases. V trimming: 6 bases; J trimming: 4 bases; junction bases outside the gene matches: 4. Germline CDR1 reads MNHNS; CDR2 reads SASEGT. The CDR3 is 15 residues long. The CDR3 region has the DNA TGTGCCAGCAGGAGACTAGCGGGGGGCTCAGATACGCAGTATTTT. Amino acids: CASRRLAGGSDTQYF.

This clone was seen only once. CDR3 nucleotide sequence: TGCGCCAGCAGCACCCCTACTAGCGGGGGGGCCGGGGAGACCCAGTACTTC. Protein product: CASSTPTSGGAGETQYF. The rearrangement joins TRBV5-1 to TRBJ2-5; the match to TRBD2 covers 13 bases. The germline gives CDR1 SGHRS, CDR2 YFSETQ. This CDR3 is built from 17 residues. J was trimmed by 5 bases and V by 4 bases; bases with no gene match: 11.

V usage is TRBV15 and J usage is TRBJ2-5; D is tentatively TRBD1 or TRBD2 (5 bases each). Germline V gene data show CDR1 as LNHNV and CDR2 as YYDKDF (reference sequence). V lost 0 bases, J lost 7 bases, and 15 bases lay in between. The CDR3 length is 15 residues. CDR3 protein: CATSRETGTVGTQYF. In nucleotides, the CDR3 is TGTGCCACCAGCAGAGAAACGGGGACGGTAGGGACCCAGTACTTC.

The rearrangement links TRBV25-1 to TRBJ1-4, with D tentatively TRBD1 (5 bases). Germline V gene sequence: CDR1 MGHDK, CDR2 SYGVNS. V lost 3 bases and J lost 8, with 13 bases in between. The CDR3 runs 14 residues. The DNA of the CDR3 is TGTGCCAGCAGTGAGCACCGGGACGGAGAAAAACTGTTTTTT. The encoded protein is CASSEHRDGEKLFF.

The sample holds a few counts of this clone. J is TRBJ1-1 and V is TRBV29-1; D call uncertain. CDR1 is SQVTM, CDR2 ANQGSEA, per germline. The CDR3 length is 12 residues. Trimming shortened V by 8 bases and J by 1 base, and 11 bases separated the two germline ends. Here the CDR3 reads CSTGNRNTEAFF. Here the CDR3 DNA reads TGCAGCACCGGAAACAGGAACACTGAAGCTTTCTTT.

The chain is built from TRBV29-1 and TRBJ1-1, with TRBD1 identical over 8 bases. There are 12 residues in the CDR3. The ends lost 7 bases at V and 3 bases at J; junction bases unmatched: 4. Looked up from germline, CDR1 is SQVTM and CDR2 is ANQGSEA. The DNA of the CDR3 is TGCAGCGCCAAGACAGGGGACACTGAAGCTTTCTTT. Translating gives CSAKTGDTEAFF.

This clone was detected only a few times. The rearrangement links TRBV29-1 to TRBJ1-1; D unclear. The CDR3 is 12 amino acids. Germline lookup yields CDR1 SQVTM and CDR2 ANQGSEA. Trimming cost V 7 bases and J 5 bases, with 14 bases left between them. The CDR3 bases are TGCAGCGGAATATACAGCCCTACTGAAGCTTTCTTT. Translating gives CSGIYSPTEAFF.

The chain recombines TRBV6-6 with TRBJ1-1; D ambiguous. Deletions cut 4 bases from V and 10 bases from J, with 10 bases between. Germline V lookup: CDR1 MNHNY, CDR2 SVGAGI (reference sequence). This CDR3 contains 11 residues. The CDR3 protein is CASSSAGGAFF. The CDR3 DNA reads TGTGCCAGCAGTTCCGCTGGCGGAGCTTTCTTT.

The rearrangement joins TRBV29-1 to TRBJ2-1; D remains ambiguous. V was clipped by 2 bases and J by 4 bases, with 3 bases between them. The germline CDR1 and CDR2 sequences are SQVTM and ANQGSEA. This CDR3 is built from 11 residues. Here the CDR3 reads CSVEYYNEQFF. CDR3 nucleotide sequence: TGCAGCGTTGAATATTACAATGAGCAGTTCTTC.

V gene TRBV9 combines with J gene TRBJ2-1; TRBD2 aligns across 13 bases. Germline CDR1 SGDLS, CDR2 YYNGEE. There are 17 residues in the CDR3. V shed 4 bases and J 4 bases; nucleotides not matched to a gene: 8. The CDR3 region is CASSPGTSGAYYNEQFF. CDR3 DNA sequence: TGTGCCAGCAGCCCCGGGACTAGCGGGGCCTATTACAATGAGCAGTTCTTC.

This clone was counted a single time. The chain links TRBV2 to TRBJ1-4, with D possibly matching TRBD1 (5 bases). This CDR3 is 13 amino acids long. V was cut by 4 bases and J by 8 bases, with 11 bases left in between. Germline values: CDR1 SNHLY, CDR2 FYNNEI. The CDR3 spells CASSVGAGEKLFF. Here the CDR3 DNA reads TGTGCCAGCAGTGTAGGGGCCGGCGAAAAACTGTTTTTT. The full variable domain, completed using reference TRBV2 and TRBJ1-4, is EPEVTQTPSHQVTQMGQEVILRCVPISNHLYFYWYRQILGQKVEFLVSFYNNEISEKSEIFDDQFSVERPDGSNFTLKIRSTKLEDSAMYFCASSVGAGEKLFFGSGTQLSVL.

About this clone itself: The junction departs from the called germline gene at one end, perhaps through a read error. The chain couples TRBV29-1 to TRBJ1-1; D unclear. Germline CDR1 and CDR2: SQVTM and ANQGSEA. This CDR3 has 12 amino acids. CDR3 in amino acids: CGVIVYFSEAFF. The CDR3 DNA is TGCGGCGTCATCGTTTATTTTTCTGAAGCTTTCTTT. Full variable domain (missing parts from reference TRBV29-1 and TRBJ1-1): SAVISQKPSRDICQRGTSLTIQCQVDSQVTMMFWYRQQPGQSLTLIATANQGSEATYESGFVIDKFPISRPNLTFSTLTVSNMSPEDSSIYLCGVIVYFSEAFFGQGTRLTVV.

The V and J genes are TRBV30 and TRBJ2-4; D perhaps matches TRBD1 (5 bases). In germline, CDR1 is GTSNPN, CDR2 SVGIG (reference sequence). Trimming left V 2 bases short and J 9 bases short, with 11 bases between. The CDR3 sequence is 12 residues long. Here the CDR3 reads CAWSPRRGIQYF. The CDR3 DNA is TGTGCCTGGAGTCCCCGAAGGGGCATTCAGTACTTC.

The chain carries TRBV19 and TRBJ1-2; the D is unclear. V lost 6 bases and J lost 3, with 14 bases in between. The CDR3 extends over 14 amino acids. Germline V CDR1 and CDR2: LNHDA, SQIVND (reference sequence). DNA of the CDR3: TGTGCCAGTAGATCGAACTACGGGTACTATGGCTACACCTTC. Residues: CASRSNYGYYGYTF.

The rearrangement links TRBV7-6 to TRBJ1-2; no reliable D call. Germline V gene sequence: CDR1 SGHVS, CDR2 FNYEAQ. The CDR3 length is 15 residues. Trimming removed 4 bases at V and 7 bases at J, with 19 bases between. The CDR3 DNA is TGTGCCAGCAGCTCCCTGTATTCCTCATCAGGTGGCTACACCTTC. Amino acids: CASSSLYSSSGGYTF.

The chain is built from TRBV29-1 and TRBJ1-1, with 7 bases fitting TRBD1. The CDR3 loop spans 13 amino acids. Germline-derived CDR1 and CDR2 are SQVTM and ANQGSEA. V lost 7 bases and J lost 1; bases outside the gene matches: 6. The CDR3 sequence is CSARDRTNTEAFF. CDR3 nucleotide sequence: TGCAGCGCACGGGACAGAACGAACACTGAAGCTTTCTTT. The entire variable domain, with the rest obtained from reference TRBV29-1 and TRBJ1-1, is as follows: SAVISQKPSRDICQRGTSLTIQCQVDSQVTMMFWYRQQPGQSLTLIATANQGSEATYESGFVIDKFPISRPNLTFSTLTVSNMSPEDSSIYLCSARDRTNTEAFFGQGTRLTVV.

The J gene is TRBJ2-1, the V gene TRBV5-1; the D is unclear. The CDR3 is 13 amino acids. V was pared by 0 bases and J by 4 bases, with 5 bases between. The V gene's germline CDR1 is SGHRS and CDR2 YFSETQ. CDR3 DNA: TGCGCCAGCAGCTTGGCACAGTACAATGAGCAGTTCTTC. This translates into CASSLAQYNEQFF.

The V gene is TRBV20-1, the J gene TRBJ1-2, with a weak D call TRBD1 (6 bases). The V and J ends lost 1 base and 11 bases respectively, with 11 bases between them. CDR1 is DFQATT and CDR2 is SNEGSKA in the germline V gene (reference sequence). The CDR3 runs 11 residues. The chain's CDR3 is CSARGTVMYTF. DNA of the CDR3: TGCAGTGCTAGAGGGACAGTCATGTACACCTTC.

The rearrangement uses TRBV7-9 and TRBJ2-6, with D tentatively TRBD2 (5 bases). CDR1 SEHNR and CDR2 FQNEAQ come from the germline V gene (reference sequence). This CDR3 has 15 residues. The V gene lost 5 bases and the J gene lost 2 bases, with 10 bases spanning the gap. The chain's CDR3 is CASSASGTGANVLTF. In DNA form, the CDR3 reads TGTGCCAGCAGCGCTTCCGGGACTGGGGCCAACGTCCTGACTTTC.

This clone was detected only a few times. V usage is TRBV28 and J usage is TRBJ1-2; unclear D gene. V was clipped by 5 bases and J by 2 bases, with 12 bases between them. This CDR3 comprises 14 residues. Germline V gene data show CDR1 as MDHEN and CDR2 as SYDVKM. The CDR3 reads CASSPGPSNYGYTF. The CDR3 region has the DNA TGTGCCAGCAGTCCTGGGCCCTCGAACTATGGCTACACCTTC.

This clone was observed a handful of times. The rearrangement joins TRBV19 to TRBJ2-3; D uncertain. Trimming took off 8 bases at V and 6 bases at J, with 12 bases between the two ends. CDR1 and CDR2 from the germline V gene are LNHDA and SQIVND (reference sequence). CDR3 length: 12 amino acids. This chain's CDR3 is CASSPGLDTQYF. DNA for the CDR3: TGTGCCAGTTCCCCTGGGTTGGATACGCAGTATTTT.

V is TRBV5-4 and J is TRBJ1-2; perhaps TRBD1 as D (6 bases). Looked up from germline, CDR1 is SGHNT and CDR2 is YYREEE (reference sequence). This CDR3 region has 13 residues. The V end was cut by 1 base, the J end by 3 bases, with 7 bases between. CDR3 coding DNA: TGTGCCAGCAGCTTGACAGGGTACTATGGCTACACCTTC. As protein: CASSLTGYYGYTF.

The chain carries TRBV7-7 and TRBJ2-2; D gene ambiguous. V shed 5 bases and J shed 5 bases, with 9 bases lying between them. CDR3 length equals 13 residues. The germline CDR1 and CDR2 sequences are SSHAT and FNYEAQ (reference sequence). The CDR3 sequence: CASSHELTGELFF. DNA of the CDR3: TGTGCCAGCAGCCATGAATTAACCGGGGAGCTGTTTTTT. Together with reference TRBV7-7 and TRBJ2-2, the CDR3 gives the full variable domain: GAGVSQSPRYKVTKRGQDVTLRCDPISSHATLYWYQQALGQGPEFLTYFNYEAQPDKSGLPSDRFSAERPEGSISTLTIQRTEQRDSAMYRCASSHELTGELFFGEGSRLTVL.

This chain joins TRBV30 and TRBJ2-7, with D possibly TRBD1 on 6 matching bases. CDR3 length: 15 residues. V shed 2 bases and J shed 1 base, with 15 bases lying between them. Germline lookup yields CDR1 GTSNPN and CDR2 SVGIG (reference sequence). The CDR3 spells CAWSNRVIGSYEQYF. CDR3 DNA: TGTGCCTGGAGTAACAGGGTAATTGGGTCCTACGAGCAGTACTTC.

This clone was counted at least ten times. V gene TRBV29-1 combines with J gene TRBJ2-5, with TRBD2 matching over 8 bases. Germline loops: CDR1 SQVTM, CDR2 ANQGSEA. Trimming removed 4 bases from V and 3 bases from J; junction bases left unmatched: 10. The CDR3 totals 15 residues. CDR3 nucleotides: TGCAGCGTTGTGGTACATAGCGGGGTTAAAGAGACCCAGTACTTC. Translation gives CSVVVHSGVKETQYF.

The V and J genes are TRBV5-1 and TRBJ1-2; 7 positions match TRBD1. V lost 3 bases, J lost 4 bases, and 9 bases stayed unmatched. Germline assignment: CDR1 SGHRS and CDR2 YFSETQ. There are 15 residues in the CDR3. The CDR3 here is CASSSVAGQTYGYTF. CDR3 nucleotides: TGCGCCAGCAGCTCTGTGGCGGGACAGACCTATGGCTACACCTTC. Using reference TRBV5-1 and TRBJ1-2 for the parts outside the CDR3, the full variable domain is KAGVTQTPRYLIKTRGQQVTLSCSPISGHRSVSWYQQTPGQGLQFLFEYFSETQRNKGNFPGRFSGRQFSNSRSEMNVSTLELGDSALYLCASSSVAGQTYGYTFGSGTRLTVV.

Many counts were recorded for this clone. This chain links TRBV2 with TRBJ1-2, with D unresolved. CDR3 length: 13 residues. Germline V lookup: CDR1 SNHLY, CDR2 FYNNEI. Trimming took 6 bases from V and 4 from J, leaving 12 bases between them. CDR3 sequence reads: CASRADGLYGYTF. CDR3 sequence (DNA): TGTGCCAGCAGGGCGGACGGGCTCTATGGCTACACCTTC.

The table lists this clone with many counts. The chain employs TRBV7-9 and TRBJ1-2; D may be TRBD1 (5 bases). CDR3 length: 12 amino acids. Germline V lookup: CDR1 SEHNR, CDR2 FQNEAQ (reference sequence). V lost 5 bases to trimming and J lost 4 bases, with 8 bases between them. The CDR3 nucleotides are TGTGCCAGCAGCAGGGACGTCTATGGCTACACCTTC. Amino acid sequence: CASSRDVYGYTF.